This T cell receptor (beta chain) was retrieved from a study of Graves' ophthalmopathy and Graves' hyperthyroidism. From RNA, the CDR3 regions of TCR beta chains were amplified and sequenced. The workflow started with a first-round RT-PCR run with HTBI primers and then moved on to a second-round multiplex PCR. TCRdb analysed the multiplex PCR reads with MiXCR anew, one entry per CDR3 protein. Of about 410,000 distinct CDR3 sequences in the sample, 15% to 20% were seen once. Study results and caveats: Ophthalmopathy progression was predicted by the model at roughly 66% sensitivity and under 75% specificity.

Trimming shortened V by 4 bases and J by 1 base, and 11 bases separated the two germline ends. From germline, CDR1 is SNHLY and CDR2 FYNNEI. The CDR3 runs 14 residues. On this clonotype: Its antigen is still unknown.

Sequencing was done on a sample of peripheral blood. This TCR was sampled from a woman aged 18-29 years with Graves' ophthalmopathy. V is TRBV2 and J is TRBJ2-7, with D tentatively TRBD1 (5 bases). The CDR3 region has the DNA TGTGCCAGCAGTGGGCAGGGCGTTTCCTACGAGCAGTACTTC. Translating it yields CASSGQGVSYEQYF.